A selection of T cell receptor beta chains follows, all from one sample in a study of neoadjuvant nivolumab and ipilimumab in lung cancer. The data were produced by immunoSEQ multiplex PCR, yet TCRdb's version contains in-frame clones alone and is incomplete. This sample yields 15,000 to 20,000 clones, of which roughly 80% are seen a single time; around 10% belongs to the top ten. The sample was tumor tissue, taken after neoadjuvant nivolumab, alone or with ipilimumab, at or shortly before surgery. All receptors come from an adult with non-small cell lung cancer. Both conserved end residues are part of each CDR3. D genes are given only for firm matches. Some rows mark clone size as missing; the rest say once, few, many or name a class of expanded clone.

V	size	J	D	DNA	CDR3
TRBV5-4	.	TRBJ2-1	TRBD2	TGTGCCAGCAGCTCAGGGGCTAGCGGGGGCCTGTCCTACAATGAGCAGTTCTTC	CASSSGASGGLSYNEQFF
TRBV5-3	few	TRBJ1-5	.	TGTGCCAGAAGGATTCAGCCCCAGCATTTT	CARRIQPQHF
TRBV7-2	.	TRBJ2-3	.	TGTGCCAGCAGCTTAAGATTGGGCACAGATACGCAGTATTTT	CASSLRLGTDTQYF
TRBV7-9	.	TRBJ2-2	.	TGTGCCAGCAGCTTATTAAACACCGGGGAGCTGTTTTTT	CASSLLNTGELFF
TRBV7-3	.	TRBJ2-3	.	TGTGCCAGCAGCCGACTACTCACAGATACGCAGTATTTT	CASSRLLTDTQYF
TRBV28	.	TRBJ1-1	.	TGTGCCAGCAGGAAGGGGACTGAAGCTTTCTTT	CASRKGTEAFF
TRBV19	.	TRBJ2-1	TRBD2	TGTGCCAGTAGTTTGTGGCTAGCGGGGGGCAATGAGCAGTTCTTC	CASSLWLAGGNEQFF
TRBV5-1	.	TRBJ2-7	.	TGCGCCAGCAGCTTGGCGGTTACAGGCAGTGGCTACGAGCAGTACTTC	CASSLAVTGSGYEQYF
TRBV27	.	TRBJ2-7	.	TGTGCCAGCAGGGGAGGCAGGCCCGCCTACGAGCAGTACTTC	CASRGGRPAYEQYF
TRBV6-5	.	TRBJ1-1	.	TGTGCCAGCAGTTACGGGGGTCGTGAAGCTTTCTTT	CASSYGGREAFF
TRBV30	.	TRBJ1-1	.	TGTGCCTGGAGGGCAGGGCTTATGAACACTGAAGCTTTCTTT	CAWRAGLMNTEAFF
TRBV29-1	few	TRBJ2-1	.	TGCAGCGTGGGGGCGTGGGACAAATTACAGCAGTTCTTC	CSVGAWDKLQQFF
TRBV7-9	.	TRBJ1-4	.	TGTGCCAGCAGCCCAGGGATCGGAAATGAAAAACTGTTTTTT	CASSPGIGNEKLFF
TRBV19	.	TRBJ1-2	TRBD1	TGTGCCAGTACTAGGACAGGGTATGGCTACACCTTC	CASTRTGYGYTF
TRBV6-1	.	TRBJ2-5	.	TGTGCCAGCAGGGACGGAGAGTTCTTTCGAGAGACCCAGTACTTC	CASRDGEFFRETQYF
TRBV2	.	TRBJ1-1	TRBD1	TGTGCCAGCAGTAAGGGACAGGGTGGCACTGAAGCTTTCTTT	CASSKGQGGTEAFF